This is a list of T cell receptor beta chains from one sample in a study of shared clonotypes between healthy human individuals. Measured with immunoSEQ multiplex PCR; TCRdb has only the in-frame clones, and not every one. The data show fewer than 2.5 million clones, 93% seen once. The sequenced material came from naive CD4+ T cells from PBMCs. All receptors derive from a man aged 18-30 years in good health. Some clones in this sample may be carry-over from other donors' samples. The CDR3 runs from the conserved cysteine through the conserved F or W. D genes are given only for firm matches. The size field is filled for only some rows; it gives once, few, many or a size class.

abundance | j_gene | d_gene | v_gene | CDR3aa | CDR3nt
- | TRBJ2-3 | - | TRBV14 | CATTRTHSTDTQYF | TGTGCCACCACTAGAACCCATAGCACAGATACGCAGTATTTT
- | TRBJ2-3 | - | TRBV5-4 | CASSSGGEQSTDTQYF | TGTGCCAGCAGCTCCGGCGGGGAGCAGAGCACAGATACGCAGTATTTT
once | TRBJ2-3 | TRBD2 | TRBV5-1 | CASSLEGTSGTDTQYF | TGCGCCAGCAGCTTGGAAGGGACTAGCGGCACAGATACGCAGTATTTT
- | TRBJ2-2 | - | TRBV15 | CATSRDYSGELFF | TGTGCCACCAGCAGAGATTACTCCGGGGAGCTGTTTTTT
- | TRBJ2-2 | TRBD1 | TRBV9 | CASSVGHRGPTGELFF | TGTGCCAGCAGCGTAGGTCACAGGGGGCCTACCGGGGAGCTGTTTTTT
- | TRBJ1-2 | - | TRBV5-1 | CASSLGGGYTF | TGCGCCAGCAGCTTGGGAGGGGGCTACACCTTC
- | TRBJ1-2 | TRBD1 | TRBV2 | CASRAPEGQVHYGYTF | TGTGCCAGCAGAGCACCCGAGGGACAGGTCCACTATGGCTACACCTTC
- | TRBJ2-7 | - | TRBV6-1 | CASSEFVVQSNWAYEQYF | TGTGCCAGCAGTGAATTTGTCGTCCAATCGAATTGGGCCTACGAGCAGTACTTC
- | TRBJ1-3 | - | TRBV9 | CASSVAGAGGNTIYF | TGTGCCAGCAGCGTAGCGGGGGCAGGGGGAAACACCATATATTTT
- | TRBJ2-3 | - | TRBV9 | CASSGAAQIDTQYF | TGTGCCAGCAGCGGGGCAGCCCAAATAGATACGCAGTATTTT
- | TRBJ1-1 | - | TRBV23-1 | CASSPGRGAVNTEAFF | TGCGCCAGCAGCCCAGGGCGAGGGGCGGTGAACACTGAAGCTTTCTTT
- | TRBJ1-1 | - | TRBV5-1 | CASSLGTLSTEAFF | TGCGCCAGCAGCTTAGGGACATTAAGCACTGAAGCTTTCTTT
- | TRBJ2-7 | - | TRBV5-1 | CASSLGPGEAYEQYF | TGCGCCAGCAGCTTGGGTCCAGGGGAGGCCTACGAGCAGTACTTC
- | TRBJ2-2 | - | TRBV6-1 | CASRTLVGELFF | TGTGCCAGCAGAACACTGGTCGGGGAGCTGTTTTTT
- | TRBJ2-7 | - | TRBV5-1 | CASTQRTDTYEQYF | TGCGCCAGCACCCAGAGGACTGACACCTACGAGCAGTACTTC
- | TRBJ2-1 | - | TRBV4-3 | CASSQGTSRGGEQFF | TGCGCCAGCAGCCAAGGGACTAGCAGGGGGGGTGAGCAGTTCTTC
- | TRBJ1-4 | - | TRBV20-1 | CSAGGEEKLFF | TGCAGTGCCGGGGGGGAGGAAAAACTGTTTTTT
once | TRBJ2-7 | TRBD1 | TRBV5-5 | CASSLMGDRGAEQYF | TGTGCCAGCAGCCTCATGGGGGACAGGGGGGCCGAGCAGTACTTC
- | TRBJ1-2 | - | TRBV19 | CASKDYYGYTF | TGTGCCAGCAAGGACTACTATGGCTACACCTTC
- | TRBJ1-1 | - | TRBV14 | CASSQRQGAIGGEAFF | TGTGCCAGCAGCCAAAGGCAAGGGGCGATTGGTGGTGAAGCTTTCTTT
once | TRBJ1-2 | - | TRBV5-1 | CASSLSAYRETYGYTF | TGCGCCAGCAGCCTGAGCGCTTACAGGGAAACCTATGGCTACACCTTC
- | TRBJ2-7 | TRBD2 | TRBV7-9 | CASSPDIGLAGTHEQYF | TGTGCCAGCAGCCCAGACATCGGACTAGCGGGAACTCACGAGCAGTACTTC
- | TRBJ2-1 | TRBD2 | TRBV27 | CASSTELAGAYNEQFF | TGTGCCAGCAGTACCGAACTAGCGGGGGCGTACAATGAGCAGTTCTTC
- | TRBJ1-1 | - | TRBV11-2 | CASSPQDIYTEAFF | TGTGCCAGCAGCCCGCAAGACATCTACACTGAAGCTTTCTTT
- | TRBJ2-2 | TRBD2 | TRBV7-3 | CASSSIAGGTTGELFF | TGTGCCAGCAGCTCTATAGCGGGGGGGACCACCGGGGAGCTGTTTTTT
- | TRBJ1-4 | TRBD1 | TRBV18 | CASSPPGTGGTEKLFF | TGTGCCAGCTCACCACCGGGCACAGGGGGCACTGAAAAACTGTTTTTT
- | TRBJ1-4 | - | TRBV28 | CASSLRFPGANEKLFF | TGTGCCAGCAGTTTACGTTTCCCGGGAGCTAATGAAAAACTGTTTTTT
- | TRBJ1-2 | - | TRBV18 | CASSPGRINYGYTF | TGTGCCAGCTCACCAGGCAGAATTAACTATGGCTACACCTTC
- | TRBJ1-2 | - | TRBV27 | CASRPRQLNGYTF | TGTGCCAGCAGACCCAGACAGTTGAATGGCTACACCTTC
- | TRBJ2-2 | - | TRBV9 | CASSPGTLHTGELFF | TGTGCCAGCAGTCCCGGGACGTTACACACCGGGGAGCTGTTTTTT
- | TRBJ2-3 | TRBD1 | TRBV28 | CASPSGTGGTDTQYF | TGTGCCAGCCCGAGCGGGACAGGGGGCACAGATACGCAGTATTTT
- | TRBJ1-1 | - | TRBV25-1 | CASSEFFSENTEAFF | TGTGCCAGCAGTGAATTCTTTTCCGAGAACACTGAAGCTTTCTTT
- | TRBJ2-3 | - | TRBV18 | CASSPWTFSTDTQYF | TGTGCCAGCTCACCTTGGACATTTAGCACAGATACGCAGTATTTT
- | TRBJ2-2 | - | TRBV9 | CASSVFDGRNTGELFF | TGTGCCAGCAGCGTATTTGACGGACGGAACACCGGGGAGCTGTTTTTT
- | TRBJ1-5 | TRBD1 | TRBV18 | CASSSGQINQPQHF | TGTGCCAGCTCCTCGGGACAGATCAATCAGCCCCAGCATTTT
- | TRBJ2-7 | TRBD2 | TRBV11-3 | CASSHWAGEPYEQYF | TGTGCCAGCAGCCATTGGGCGGGGGAACCCTACGAGCAGTACTTC
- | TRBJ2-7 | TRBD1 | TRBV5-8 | CASSEDRGNYEQYF | TGTGCCAGCAGCGAGGACAGGGGCAACTACGAGCAGTACTTC
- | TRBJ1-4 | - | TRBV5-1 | CASSLGQVINEKLFF | TGCGCCAGCAGCTTGGGACAGGTGATTAATGAAAAACTGTTTTTT
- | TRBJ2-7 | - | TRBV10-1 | CASMGAVSYEQYF | TGCGCCAGCATGGGTGCGGTCTCCTACGAGCAGTACTTC
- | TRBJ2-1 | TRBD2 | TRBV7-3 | CASSLKAAGTSRVGGEQFF | TGTGCCAGCAGCTTAAAAGCAGCCGGGACTAGCAGGGTGGGAGGTGAGCAGTTCTTC
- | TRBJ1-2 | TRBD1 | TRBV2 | CASSGNGQGAGGYTF | TGTGCCAGCAGTGGAAACGGACAGGGGGCTGGGGGCTACACCTTC
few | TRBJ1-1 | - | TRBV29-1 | CSVLENWDTAFF | TGCAGCGTCTTGGAAAATTGGGACACGGCTTTCTTT
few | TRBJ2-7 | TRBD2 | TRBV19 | CASGNSGRRPYEQYF | TGTGCCAGTGGAAATAGCGGGAGGAGGCCCTACGAGCAGTACTTC
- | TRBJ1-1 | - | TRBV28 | CASSLFRGGTEAFF | TGTGCCAGCAGTTTATTCCGGGGTGGGACTGAAGCTTTCTTT
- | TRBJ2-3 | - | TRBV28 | CASSWQGSGTDTQYF | TGTGCCAGCAGTTGGCAAGGGTCTGGCACAGATACGCAGTATTTT
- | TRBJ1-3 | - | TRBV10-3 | CAISEPGRAGPGNTIYF | TGTGCCATCAGTGAGCCGGGAAGGGCCGGCCCTGGAAACACCATATATTTT
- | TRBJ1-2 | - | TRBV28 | CASSVGTYYGYTF | TGTGCCAGCAGTGTCGGGACTTACTATGGCTACACCTTC
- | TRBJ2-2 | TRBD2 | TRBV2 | CASGREGTGELFF | TGTGCCAGCGGGCGGGAGGGAACCGGGGAGCTGTTTTTT
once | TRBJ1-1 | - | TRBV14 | CASSRDLNTEAFF | TGTGCCAGCAGCCGAGATCTGAACACTGAAGCTTTCTTT
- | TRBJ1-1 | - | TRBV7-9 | CASRPWGSDTEAFF | TGTGCCAGCAGACCTTGGGGCAGCGACACTGAAGCTTTCTTT